These 29 T cell receptor beta chains share one sample of origin, sequenced in a study of response to subunit inactivated influenza vaccine. Each CDR3 protein is one row after TCRdb ran MiXCR on the RT-PCR reads. The data hold more than 550,000 distinct CDR3 sequences, with approximately 10% observed a single time. This sample was also put to use in a study of T cells expressing NK-cell markers. From that study: Synthesis of TCR beta cDNA relied on 5'RACE template switching carrying UMIs.

The sequencing here drew on PBMCs from blood, taken on the day of vaccination. The source is a man between 50 and 59 years old who received an inactivated influenza vaccine.

This clonotype was seen more than once but under ten times. The chain carries TRBV10-3 and TRBJ2-1; 7 nucleotides align to TRBD2. CDR3 length: 13 amino acids. CDR1 and CDR2 (germline): ENHRY, SYGVKD. J was trimmed by 4 bases and V by 8 bases; bases with no gene match: 5. The CDR3 DNA is TGTGCCATCCAGGGAGGGCCGTACAATGAGCAGTTCTTC. Amino acids: CAIQGGPYNEQFF.

This clonotype was observed a few times. The chain uses TRBV4-3 and TRBJ2-4, with a possible D match to TRBD1 (5 bases). Germline V CDR1 and CDR2: LGHNA, YSLEER. Trimming shortened V by 4 bases and J by 0 bases, and 10 bases separated the two germline ends. The CDR3 contains 15 residues. Written as DNA, the CDR3 is TGCGCCAGCAGCCTCGTGGGGCTAGCCAAAAACATTCAGTACTTC. Protein sequence: CASSLVGLAKNIQYF.

This clonotype has more than one count but fewer than ten. The V and J genes are TRBV7-2 and TRBJ2-7, with TRBD1 matching over 7 bases. Germline assignment: CDR1 SGHTA and CDR2 FQGNSA. This CDR3 is 14 amino acids long. Unmatched junction bases numbered 15, after V lost 5 bases and J lost 11 bases. CDR3 bases: TGTGCCAGCAGCCCCTGGACGACAGGGCCGGAAAAGTACTTC. Protein product: CASSPWTTGPEKYF. Drawing the rest from reference TRBV7-2 and TRBJ2-7, the complete variable domain is GAGVSQSPSNKVTEKGKDVELRCDPISGHTALYWYRQSLGQGLEFLIYFQGNSAPDKSGLPSDRFSAERTGGSVSTLTIQRTQQEDSAVYLCASSPWTTGPEKYFGPGTRLTVT.

This chain links TRBV5-8 with TRBJ1-1; 10 bases are a match to TRBD1. CDR3 length: 17 amino acids. Germline lookup yields CDR1 SGHTS and CDR2 YDEGEE. After removal of 0 bases from V and 4 bases from J, the junction contained 9 bases not matched to a gene. CDR3 sequence reads: CASSLEGTGVFGTEAFF. The CDR3 nucleotides are TGTGCCAGCAGCTTGGAGGGGACAGGGGTTTTCGGCACTGAAGCTTTCTTT.

There are a few counts of this clonotype. J is TRBJ1-1 and V is TRBV12-3 or TRBV12-4; 8 bases agree with TRBD1. This CDR3 has 13 amino acids. J lost 6 bases, V lost 6 bases, and 6 bases had no gene match. In nucleotides, the CDR3 is TGTGCCAGCAGCCTGACAGGGGCTTCTGAAGCTTTCTTT. Its protein product is CASSLTGASEAFF.

The CDR3 loop is CASSPEWLAIGETQYF. In DNA, the CDR3 is TGTGCCAGCAGTCCGGAGTGGCTAGCCATTGGCGAGACCCAGTACTTC. The chain has TRBV6-1 and TRBJ2-5; maybe TRBD2 (5 bases). The V gene's germline CDR1 is MNHNS and CDR2 SASEGT. The CDR3 consists of 16 residues. V lost 5 bases and J lost 5, with 21 bases in between.

The J gene is TRBJ2-5, the V gene TRBV7-9; D tentatively fits TRBD1 or TRBD2 (5 bases each). CDR3 length: 15 residues. Germline CDR1 and CDR2: SEHNR and FQNEAQ (reference sequence). Trimming cost V 2 bases and J 1 base, with 11 bases left between them. CDR3 sequence: CASSLRGRTQETQYF. The CDR3 nucleotides read TGTGCCAGCAGCTTACGGGGACGGACCCAAGAGACCCAGTACTTC.

This clonotype showed up many times. This chain links TRBV28 with TRBJ2-2; D uncertain. Trimming left V 6 bases short and J 1 base short, with 6 bases between. This CDR3 is built from 13 residues. The germline gives CDR1 MDHEN, CDR2 SYDVKM. CDR3 in DNA: TGTGCCAGCAGGACCGGGAACACCGGGGAGCTGTTTTTT. Protein product: CASRTGNTGELFF.

In its sample, this clonotype was seen a few times. The rearrangement links TRBV20-1 to TRBJ2-1, with 11 bases fitting TRBD2. This CDR3 is 15 amino acids long. Germline loops: CDR1 DFQATT, CDR2 SNEGSKA (reference sequence). V shed 6 bases and J 3 bases; nucleotides not matched to a gene: 7. In DNA, the CDR3 is TGCAGTGCGCCCCCGGGACTAGCGGTCTACAATGAGCAGTTCTTC. The encoded protein is CSAPPGLAVYNEQFF.

This clonotype was detected ten times or more. A junction end diverges from the germline sequence, so it may reflect a read error. This chain uses TRBV5-1 with TRBJ1-2; D might be TRBD1 (6 bases). Germline V gives CDR1 SGHRS, CDR2 YFSETQ. This CDR3 spans 14 amino acids. CDR3: CASSLGTGNYGYTF. The CDR3 nucleotides read TGTGCCAGCAGCTTAGGCACAGGGAACTATGGCTACACCTTC.

This clonotype came up a few times. This chain joins TRBV14 and TRBJ2-4, with 8 bases that match TRBD1. With V trimmed by 4 bases and J by 0 bases, 5 bases remained unmatched. The CDR3 extends over 16 amino acids. CDR1 and CDR2 from the germline V gene are SGHDN and FVKESK. The CDR3 is CASSPLGQVAKNIQYF. DNA of the CDR3: TGTGCCAGCAGCCCTCTGGGACAGGTAGCCAAAAACATTCAGTACTTC.

This clonotype occurred a few times. The rearrangement joins TRBV12-3 or TRBV12-4 to TRBJ2-3; weak D call: TRBD1 (6 bases). The CDR3 runs to 12 residues. V lost 6 bases and J lost 5, with 9 bases in between. CDR3 bases: TGTGCCAGCAGGATACAGGGAGATACGCAGTATTTT. Protein: CASRIQGDTQYF.

This clonotype appeared a few times. V and J are TRBV4-3 and TRBJ1-2, with a tentative D call TRBD1 (6 bases). The germline V gene has CDR1 LGHNA and CDR2 YSLEER. The CDR3 runs 16 residues. With 3 bases removed from V and 1 base from J, the gap between germline ends came to 15 bases. The CDR3 bases are TGCGCCAGCAGCCAGATTACAGGGCTTAGTAACTATGGCTACACCTTC. This translates into CASSQITGLSNYGYTF.

This clonotype was counted ten times or more. V is TRBV10-3 and J is TRBJ2-1, with 9 bases fitting TRBD2. This CDR3 is built from 17 residues. CDR1 is ENHRY and CDR2 is SYGVKD in the germline V gene. J was trimmed by 6 bases and V by 3 bases; bases with no gene match: 12. The CDR3 bases are TGTGCCATCAGTGATATTGGCGGGAGGGCCAGTGGCAATGAGCAGTTCTTC. This sequence encodes CAISDIGGRASGNEQFF.

There are many counts of this clonotype. The V call is TRBV4-2, the J call TRBJ2-1, with unresolved D. CDR1 is LGHNA, CDR2 YNFKEQ, per germline. Deletions cut 0 bases from V and 9 bases from J, with 9 bases between. The CDR3 covers 13 residues. The CDR3 bases are TGTGCCAGCAGCCAAGATCTAGATCGTGAGCAGTTCTTC. It translates to CASSQDLDREQFF.

There are a few counts of this clonotype. V gene TRBV7-2 combines with J gene TRBJ1-1; no reliable D call. The CDR3 has 15 amino acids. Trimming pared 1 base from V and 5 bases from J, leaving 14 bases between. From germline, CDR1 is SGHTA and CDR2 FQGNSA. CDR3 in amino acids: CASSLGATGWTEAFF. The CDR3 region has the DNA TGTGCCAGCAGCTTAGGGGCCACCGGGTGGACTGAAGCTTTCTTT.

The chain uses TRBV20-1 and TRBJ2-1; no firm D call. V was pared by 3 bases and J by 5 bases, with 17 bases between. CDR3 length equals 15 residues. The V gene's germline CDR1 is DFQATT and CDR2 SNEGSKA (reference sequence). CDR3 protein: CSASPAYLLDNEQFF. The CDR3 coding sequence is TGCAGTGCTAGCCCTGCCTACCTACTGGACAATGAGCAGTTCTTC.

The chain recombines TRBV19 with TRBJ2-1; TRBD2 matches at 7 bases. The germline CDR1 and CDR2 sequences are LNHDA and SQIVND (reference sequence). V lost 5 bases and J lost 8; bases outside the gene matches: 9. This CDR3 spans 14 amino acids. The CDR3 is CASSVTSTGDEQFF. The CDR3, as DNA: TGTGCCAGTAGTGTGACTAGCACGGGCGATGAGCAGTTCTTC.

In this sample, this clonotype turned up many times. V is TRBV28 and J is TRBJ2-2; TRBD1 agrees at 10 bases. V gave up 4 bases and J gave up 7 bases; unmatched junction bases: 6. The CDR3 contains 15 residues. Germline V gives CDR1 MDHEN, CDR2 SYDVKM. The chain's CDR3 is CASSSRQGAYGELFF. CDR3 nucleotide sequence: TGTGCCAGCAGTTCCCGACAGGGGGCTTACGGGGAGCTGTTTTTT. Full variable domain (outside the CDR3, taken from reference TRBV28 and TRBJ2-2): DVKVTQSSRYLVKRTGEKVFLECVQDMDHENMFWYRQDPGLGLRLIYFSYDVKMKEKGDIPEGYSVSREKKERFSLILESASTNQTSMYLCASSSRQGAYGELFFGEGSRLTVL.

J is TRBJ1-2 and V is TRBV12-3 or TRBV12-4; D gene ambiguous. There are 13 residues in the CDR3. The V and J ends lost 1 base and 4 bases respectively, with 7 bases between them. CDR3 sequence: CASSLGGLYGYTF. The CDR3 DNA reads as TGTGCCAGCAGTTTAGGAGGACTCTATGGCTACACCTTC.

V is TRBV27 and J is TRBJ1-5; the D is unclear. V lost 6 bases and J lost 0, with 12 bases in between. The germline CDR1 and CDR2 sequences are MNHEY and SMNVEV (reference sequence). The CDR3 is 15 residues long. CDR3 sequence (DNA): TGTGCCAGCAGCACCGAAGGGCATAGCAATCAGCCCCAGCATTTT. Translation: CASSTEGHSNQPQHF.

This clonotype has just a few counts. The chain recombines TRBV4-3 with TRBJ2-4; 8 bases agree with TRBD1. Germline values: CDR1 LGHNA, CDR2 YSLEER. After removal of 1 base from V and 6 bases from J, the junction contained 5 bases not matched to a gene. The CDR3 loop spans 15 amino acids. CDR3 region: CASSQGQGAGNIQYF. The CDR3 DNA reads as TGCGCCAGCAGCCAAGGTCAGGGGGCGGGAAACATTCAGTACTTC.

This clonotype was seen more than once but under ten times. This chain connects TRBV10-3 to TRBJ2-7, with 12 nucleotides matching TRBD2. The CDR3 sequence is 13 residues long. Germline trimming cut 10 bases from V and 5 bases from J; bases unmatched to any gene: 6. Per germline, CDR1 ENHRY and CDR2 SYGVKD. The CDR3 DNA is TGTGCCACAACACTAGCGGGGGGACACGAGCAGTACTTC. Encoded protein: CATTLAGGHEQYF.

This clonotype was counted a few times. The chain uses TRBV6-5 and TRBJ1-2, with D unresolved. The CDR3 loop spans 12 amino acids. CDR1 is MNHEY and CDR2 is SVGAGI in the germline V gene. Trimming removed 8 bases from V and 0 bases from J, with 7 bases in between. DNA of the CDR3: TGTGCCAGCGGGGAGGCTAACTATGGCTACACCTTC. Translated: CASGEANYGYTF.

V gene TRBV4-3 combines with J gene TRBJ2-2; D not certain. The CDR3 runs to 12 residues. The V end was cut by 5 bases, the J end by 6 bases, with 7 bases between. Germline lookup yields CDR1 LGHNA and CDR2 YSLEER. The CDR3 protein is CASSYGPGELFF. The CDR3 nucleotides read TGCGCCAGCAGCTACGGCCCCGGGGAGCTGTTTTTT.

J is TRBJ2-6 and V is TRBV9, with 9 bases aligning to TRBD1. The CDR3 is made up of 19 amino acids. Unmatched junction bases numbered 10, after V lost 3 bases and J lost 0 bases. Germline V CDR1 and CDR2: SGDLS, YYNGEE. The CDR3, as DNA: TGTGCCAGCAGCGACCGAACCGGGACAGGGTTCTCTGGGGCCAACGTCCTGACTTTC. Its translation is CASSDRTGTGFSGANVLTF.

This clonotype came up a few times. The chain joins TRBV12-3 or TRBV12-4 to TRBJ2-7; perhaps TRBD1 as D (5 bases). This CDR3 has 14 residues. Deletions cut 5 bases from V and 0 bases from J, with 11 bases between. The CDR3 loop reads CASSPIGASYEQYF. For the CDR3, the DNA is TGTGCCAGCAGTCCCATAGGGGCCTCCTACGAGCAGTACTTC.

The chain's CDR3 is CASSTTGRNTEAFF. In nucleotides, the CDR3 is TGTGCCAGCAGTACGACAGGGAGAAACACTGAAGCTTTCTTT. The V gene is TRBV12-3 or TRBV12-4, the J gene TRBJ1-1; TRBD1 matches at 7 bases. The trim removed 5 bases at V and 2 bases at J, leaving 5 bases unmatched. This CDR3 spans 14 amino acids.

The CDR3 protein is CASQEGLAENNEQFF. The CDR3, as DNA: TGTGCCAGCCAAGAGGGGCTAGCGGAAAACAATGAGCAGTTCTTC. The V call is TRBV7-2, the J call TRBJ2-1; 7 bases map to TRBD2. This CDR3 is built from 15 residues. Trimming took 8 bases from V and 5 from J; bases not matched to a gene: 12. Germline V gene lookup returns CDR1 SGHTA and CDR2 FQGNSA.